This TCR beta chain was captured in a study of blood T cell repertoires in COVID-19. The CDR3 has 12 residues. Germline V gene lookup returns CDR1 SGHTA and CDR2 FQGNSA. V lost 5 bases, J lost 0 bases, and 5 bases lay in between. Method: immunoSEQ multiplex PCR; TCRdb's copy keeps in-frame clones and lacks some. The top ten hold more than 10% of the sample, which has under 70,000 clones, around 89% seen once. The clonotype originates from a man in his sixties with active COVID-19. The sequenced material came from peripheral blood. This chain connects TRBV7-2 to TRBJ2-7; the D is unclear. The CDR3 nucleotides read TGTGCCAGCAGCCGGAGCTCCTACGAGCAGTACTTC. This gives the protein CASSRSSYEQYF.